Included here is one T cell receptor beta chain sequence, with context. As yet, its antigen is unknown. The germline V gene encodes CDR1 MDHEN and CDR2 SYDVKM. This CDR3 comprises 15 residues. V gave up 3 bases and J gave up 5 bases, with 13 bases separating them. Clones were read by immunoSEQ multiplex PCR, and TCRdb kept only the in-frame ones, dropping some. The table has around 50,000 clones, under 95% seen once; the top ten hold roughly a tenth. The sample comes from a study of PD-1 blockade in classical Hodgkin lymphoma. For the study at large: The patients were dosed with nivolumab 3 mg/kg, infused intravenously every 2 weeks. Points from the study as a whole: Lower baseline TCR diversity was reported for newly diagnosed patients than for healthy donors. A significant rise in TCR diversity was seen by C4D1 for CD4+ cells but not for CD8+ cells.

All the patients suffered relapse after autologous stem cell transplantation, and brentuximab vedotin exposure differed. Sequences were derived from peripheral blood mononuclear cells (PBMCs), sampled before the second cycle of nivolumab. This clonotype originated in a human donor with classical Hodgkin lymphoma. The chain is built from TRBV28 and TRBJ2-2; perhaps TRBD2 as D (6 bases). The chain's CDR3 is CASSFPSEVTGELFF. DNA for the CDR3: TGTGCCAGCAGTTTTCCTAGCGAGGTAACCGGGGAGCTGTTTTTT. Using reference TRBV28 and TRBJ2-2 for the parts outside the CDR3, the full variable domain is DVKVTQSSRYLVKRTGEKVFLECVQDMDHENMFWYRQDPGLGLRLIYFSYDVKMKEKGDIPEGYSVSREKKERFSLILESASTNQTSMYLCASSFPSEVTGELFFGEGSRLTVL.